The present TCR beta chain was sequenced within a study of control samples from healthy donors and cancer patients. Clones were read by immunoSEQ multiplex PCR, and TCRdb kept only the in-frame ones, dropping some. There are around 100,000 clones in the sample; roughly nine tenths occur only once, and 15% to 20% lies in the top ten. Germline assignment: CDR1 LGHDT and CDR2 YNNKEL (reference sequence). Trimming pared 2 bases from V and 2 bases from J, leaving 12 bases between. This CDR3 region has 16 residues. J is TRBJ1-4 and V is TRBV3-1 (or the pseudogene TRBV3-2); perhaps TRBD1 as D (6 bases). The specimen was blood. The clonotype originates from a woman in her forties or fifties in good health. CDR3 region: CASSQKRGITNEKLFF. CDR3 nucleotides: TGTGCCAGCAGCCAAAAGAGGGGGATTACTAATGAAAAACTGTTTTTT.